A single sample is the source of the 4 T cell receptor beta chains below, sequenced in a study of T cell responses to AZD1222 COVID-19 vaccine. This table comes from immunoSEQ multiplex PCR, and its TCRdb copy is limited to in-frame clones, with some not included. The table shows 210,000 or so clones, with approximately 94% occurring only once. The input for sequencing was peripheral blood, taken on day 0 of MenACWY control vaccination. The receptors were sampled from an adult in good health.

This clone appeared a few times. J is TRBJ1-2 and V is TRBV2, with 9 bases lining up with TRBD1. The V and J ends lost 8 bases and 4 bases, in that order; junction bases with no gene match: 11. The germline gives CDR1 SNHLY, CDR2 FYNNEI. This CDR3 has 15 residues. The CDR3 coding sequence is TGTGCCAGCGAACCGCTAGGACAGGGGATCTATGGCTACACCTTC. It encodes CASEPLGQGIYGYTF.

The J gene is TRBJ1-2, the V gene TRBV15; D is possibly TRBD1 (5 bases). CDR1 is LNHNV and CDR2 is YYDKDF in the germline V gene (reference sequence). The CDR3 is made up of 13 amino acids. Trimming took 2 bases from V and 12 from J, leaving 16 bases between them. CDR3 loop: CATSRNNRLQHTF. The DNA of the CDR3 is TGTGCCACCAGCAGAAACAACAGGTTGCAGCACACCTTC.

As to this clone: The germline gene is not matched at one end of the junction; a read error may be the cause. This chain joins TRBV7-2 and TRBJ2-5; D is unresolved. CDR1 is SGHTA, CDR2 FQGNSA, per germline. This CDR3 has 13 residues. The CDR3 coding sequence is TGTGCCAGCACCTTACGAAAGTCAGAGACCCAGTACTTC. Its protein is CASTLRKSETQYF.

The rearrangement links TRBV7-5 to TRBJ1-2. TRBV7-5 is flagged as a pseudogene. The CDR3 is 15 residues long. The CDR3 here is CARSELGGSFYGYTF. The CDR3 nucleotides read TGTGCCAGAAGCGAGCTGGGTGGGAGTTTCTATGGCTACACCTTC.